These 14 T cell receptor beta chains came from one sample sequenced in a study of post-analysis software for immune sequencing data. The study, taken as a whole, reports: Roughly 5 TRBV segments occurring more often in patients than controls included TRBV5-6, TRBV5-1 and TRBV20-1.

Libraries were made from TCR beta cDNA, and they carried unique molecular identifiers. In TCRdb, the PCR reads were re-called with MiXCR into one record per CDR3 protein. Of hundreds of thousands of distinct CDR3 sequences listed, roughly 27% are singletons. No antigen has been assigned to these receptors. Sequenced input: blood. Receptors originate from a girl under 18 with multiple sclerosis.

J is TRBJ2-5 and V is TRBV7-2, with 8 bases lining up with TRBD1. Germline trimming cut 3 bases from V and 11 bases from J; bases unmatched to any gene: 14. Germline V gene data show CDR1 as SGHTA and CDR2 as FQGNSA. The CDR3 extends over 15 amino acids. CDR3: CASSFGTGQGREQYF. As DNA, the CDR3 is TGTGCCAGCAGCTTTGGGACCGGACAGGGTCGGGAGCAGTACTTC. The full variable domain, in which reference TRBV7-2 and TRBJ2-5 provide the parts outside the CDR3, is GAGVSQSPSNKVTEKGKDVELRCDPISGHTALYWYRQSLGQGLEFLIYFQGNSAPDKSGLPSDRFSAERTGGSVSTLTIQRTQQEDSAVYLCASSFGTGQGREQYFGPGTRLLVL.

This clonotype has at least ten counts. The CDR3: CASSQDTGSYNEQFF. The CDR3 DNA is TGTGCCAGCAGCCAAGATACGGGCTCCTACAATGAGCAGTTCTTC. The rearrangement links TRBV14 to TRBJ2-1; D gene unclear. Germline values: CDR1 SGHDN, CDR2 FVKESK. V lost 0 bases and J lost 0, with 6 bases in between. CDR3 length: 15 residues.

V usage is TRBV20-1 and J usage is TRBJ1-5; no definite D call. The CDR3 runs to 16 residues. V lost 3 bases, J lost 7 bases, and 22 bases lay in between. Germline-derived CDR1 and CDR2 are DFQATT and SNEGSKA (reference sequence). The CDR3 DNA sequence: TGCAGTGCTAGGGACTTGCGAGGGTGGGCGGCCCAGCCCCAGCATTTT. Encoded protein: CSARDLRGWAAQPQHF.

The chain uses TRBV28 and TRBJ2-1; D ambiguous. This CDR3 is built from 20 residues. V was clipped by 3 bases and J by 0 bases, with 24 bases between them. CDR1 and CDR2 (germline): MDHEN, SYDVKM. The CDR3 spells CASSFIFRAVSLSSYNEQFF. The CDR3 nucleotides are TGTGCCAGCAGTTTTATTTTTCGGGCTGTGAGCTTAAGCTCCTACAATGAGCAGTTCTTC.

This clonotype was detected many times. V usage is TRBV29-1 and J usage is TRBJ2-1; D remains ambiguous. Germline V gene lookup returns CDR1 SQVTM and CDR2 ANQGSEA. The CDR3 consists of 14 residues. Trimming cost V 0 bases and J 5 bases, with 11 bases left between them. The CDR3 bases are TGCAGCGTTGAAGATCAAGGTCGGAACAATGAGCAGTTCTTC. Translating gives CSVEDQGRNNEQFF.

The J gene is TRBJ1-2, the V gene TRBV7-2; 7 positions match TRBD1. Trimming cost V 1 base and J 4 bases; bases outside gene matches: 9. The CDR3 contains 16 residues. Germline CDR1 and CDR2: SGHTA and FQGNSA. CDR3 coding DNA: TGTGCCAGCAGCTTAGGGGCGCAGGCAGGGGGCTATGGCTACACCTTC. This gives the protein CASSLGAQAGGYGYTF. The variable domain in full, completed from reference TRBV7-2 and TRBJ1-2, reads GAGVSQSPSNKVTEKGKDVELRCDPISGHTALYWYRQSLGQGLEFLIYFQGNSAPDKSGLPSDRFSAERTGGSVSTLTIQRTQQEDSAVYLCASSLGAQAGGYGYTFGSGTRLTVV.

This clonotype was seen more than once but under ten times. The CDR3 spells CASRPHLEGATNEKLFF. CDR3 coding DNA: TGTGCCAGCAGACCCCACCTCGAGGGGGCAACTAATGAAAAACTGTTTTTT. The chain joins TRBV28 to TRBJ1-4; perhaps TRBD1 as D (6 bases). There are 17 residues in the CDR3. Germline V CDR1 and CDR2: MDHEN, SYDVKM. Trimming took 6 bases from V and 0 from J, leaving 17 bases between them.

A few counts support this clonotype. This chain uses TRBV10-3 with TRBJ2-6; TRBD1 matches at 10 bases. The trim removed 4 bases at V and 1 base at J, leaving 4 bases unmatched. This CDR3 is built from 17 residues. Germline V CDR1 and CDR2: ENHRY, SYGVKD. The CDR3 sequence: CAISGDRGMSGANVLTF. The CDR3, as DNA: TGTGCCATCAGTGGGGACAGGGGAATGTCTGGGGCCAACGTCCTGACTTTC.

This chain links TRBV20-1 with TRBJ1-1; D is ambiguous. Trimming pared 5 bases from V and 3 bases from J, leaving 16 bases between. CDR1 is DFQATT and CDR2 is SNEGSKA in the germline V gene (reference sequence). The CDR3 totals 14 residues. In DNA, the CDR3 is TGCAGTGCTTTTGAGGGATTGGTGGACACTGAAGCTTTCTTT. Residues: CSAFEGLVDTEAFF.

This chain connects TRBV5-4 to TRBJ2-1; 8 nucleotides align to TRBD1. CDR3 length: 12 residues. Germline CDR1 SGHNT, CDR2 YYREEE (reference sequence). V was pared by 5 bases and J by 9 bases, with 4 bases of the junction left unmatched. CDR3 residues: CASRSGGGEQFF. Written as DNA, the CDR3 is TGTGCCAGCAGGTCAGGGGGCGGTGAGCAGTTCTTC.

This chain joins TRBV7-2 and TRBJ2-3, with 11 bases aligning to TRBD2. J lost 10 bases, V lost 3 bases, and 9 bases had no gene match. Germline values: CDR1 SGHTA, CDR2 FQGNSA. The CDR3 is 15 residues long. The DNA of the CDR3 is TGTGCCAGCAGCTTGGAAACTAGCGGGAGTTCCGCGCAGTATTTT. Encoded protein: CASSLETSGSSAQYF.

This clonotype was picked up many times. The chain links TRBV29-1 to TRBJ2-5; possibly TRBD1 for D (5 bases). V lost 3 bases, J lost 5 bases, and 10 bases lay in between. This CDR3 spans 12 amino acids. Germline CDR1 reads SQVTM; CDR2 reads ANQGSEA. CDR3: CSVDRVFETQYF. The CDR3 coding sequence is TGCAGCGTTGACAGGGTATTCGAGACCCAGTACTTC.

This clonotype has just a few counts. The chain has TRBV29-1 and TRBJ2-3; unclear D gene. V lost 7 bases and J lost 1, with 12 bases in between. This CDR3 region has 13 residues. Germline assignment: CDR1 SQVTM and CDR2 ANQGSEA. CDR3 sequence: CSAETVGTDTQYF. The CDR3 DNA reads TGCAGCGCCGAAACAGTCGGCACAGATACGCAGTATTTT.

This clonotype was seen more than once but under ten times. This CDR3 reads CASSSFSGGSSYNEQFF. CDR3 nucleotide sequence: TGTGCCAGCAGTTCATTTTCGGGGGGCAGCTCCTACAATGAGCAGTTCTTC. The rearrangement joins TRBV7-9 to TRBJ2-1; a weak D match, TRBD2 (7 bases). Germline CDR1 reads SEHNR; CDR2 reads FQNEAQ (reference sequence). The CDR3 is made up of 17 amino acids. V was trimmed by 6 bases and J by 0 bases, leaving 18 bases between them.